A single sample is the source of the 24 T cell receptor beta chains below, sequenced in a study of cytomegalovirus exposure and HLA in healthy donors (dated by TCRdb to about 2017). Library method: the immunoSEQ multiplex PCR assay. The multiplex PCR relied on a mix of 60 forward primers for TCR Vbeta segments and 13 reverse primers for TCR Jbeta segments. Drawn from immuneACCESS, this table holds only the in-frame rearrangements with V and J called that TCRdb kept. Clones are partly lost; checked studies trace under half to an unresolved V gene and leave the rest unexplained. The table held for this sample gives about 140,000 clones. Approximately 1% of the sample is in the top ten clones. The specimen was PBMCs. Receptor source: a male donor in good health and CMV-seronegative.

V is TRBV30 and J is TRBJ1-1; D unresolved. There are 11 residues in the CDR3. Trimming removed 7 bases from V and 3 bases from J, with 9 bases in between. CDR1 is GTSNPN, CDR2 SVGIG, per germline (reference sequence). The CDR3 coding sequence is TGTGCCTCAGCAGCGGACACTGAAGCTTTCTTT. Its protein product is CASAADTEAFF.

This chain connects TRBV27 to TRBJ2-3; 8 bases align to TRBD2. The CDR3 is 18 amino acids. Germline V lookup: CDR1 MNHEY, CDR2 SMNVEV (reference sequence). V lost 3 bases and J lost 0; bases outside the gene matches: 11. Here the CDR3 DNA reads TGTGCCAGCAGTTTTCTGCCCCAACTAGCGGCTAGCACAGATACGCAGTATTTT. It specifies CASSFLPQLAASTDTQYF.

The V gene is TRBV6-6, the J gene TRBJ1-2; 9 bases align to TRBD1. The length of the CDR3 is 14 residues. V lost 7 bases and J lost 7; bases outside the gene matches: 10. CDR1 and CDR2 from the germline V gene are MNHNY and SVGAGI (reference sequence). The CDR3 reads CASIKGQGMGGYTF. The CDR3 DNA is TGTGCCAGCATCAAGGGACAGGGTATGGGTGGCTACACCTTC.

V gene TRBV5-1 combines with J gene TRBJ1-2; unclear D gene. V was pared by 4 bases and J by 0 bases, with 10 bases between. This CDR3 has 14 amino acids. Germline-derived CDR1 and CDR2 are SGHRS and YFSETQ. DNA for the CDR3: TGCGCCAGCAGCGAGACTGTTTCTAACTATGGCTACACCTTC. This encodes CASSETVSNYGYTF. Looking up the rest from reference TRBV5-1 and TRBJ1-2 gives the full variable domain: KAGVTQTPRYLIKTRGQQVTLSCSPISGHRSVSWYQQTPGQGLQFLFEYFSETQRNKGNFPGRFSGRQFSNSRSEMNVSTLELGDSALYLCASSETVSNYGYTFGSGTRLTVV.

The chain combines TRBV30 with TRBJ1-1; TRBD1 aligns across 7 bases. The CDR3 has 15 amino acids. Germline V lookup: CDR1 GTSNPN, CDR2 SVGIG (reference sequence). V dropped 1 base and J dropped 1; count of bases not matched to a gene: 6. The CDR3 sequence: CAWSAGGGRNTEAFF. The CDR3 DNA reads TGTGCCTGGAGTGCCGGAGGGGGCAGGAACACTGAAGCTTTCTTT.

This chain joins TRBV5-1 and TRBJ2-2; no reliable D call. The V gene lost 2 bases and the J gene lost 1 base, with 12 bases spanning the gap. Germline CDR1 is SGHRS and CDR2 is YFSETQ. The CDR3 totals 16 residues. In DNA, the CDR3 is TGCGCCAGCAGCTTTATGAGCGACTTGAACACCGGGGAGCTGTTTTTT. Translated, it gives CASSFMSDLNTGELFF.

The chain joins TRBV11-2 to TRBJ2-5; tentative D call: TRBD1 (5 bases). The CDR3 loop spans 15 amino acids. Germline V gene sequence: CDR1 SGHAT, CDR2 FQNNGV. Trimming shortened V by 4 bases and J by 1 base, and 13 bases separated the two germline ends. CDR3 in amino acids: CASSSNYRTQETQYF. In nucleotides, the CDR3 is TGTGCCAGCAGCTCCAACTACAGGACCCAAGAGACCCAGTACTTC.

The chain links TRBV6-5 to TRBJ1-2; D may be TRBD1 (5 bases). The V gene lost 0 bases and the J gene lost 2 bases, with 10 bases spanning the gap. CDR1 is MNHEY and CDR2 is SVGAGI in the germline V gene. The CDR3 is made up of 15 amino acids. The CDR3 nucleotides are TGTGCCAGCAGTTACTCTGCGACAGTAAACTATGGCTACACCTTC. This codes for CASSYSATVNYGYTF.

The rearrangement uses TRBV7-2 and TRBJ2-1; the match to TRBD2 covers 13 bases. Per the germline V gene, CDR1 is SGHTA and CDR2 is FQGNSA. V trimming: 4 bases; J trimming: 0 bases; junction bases outside the gene matches: 6. The CDR3 spans 18 residues. CDR3 region: CASSSGTSGMSSYNEQFF. Here the CDR3 DNA reads TGTGCCAGCAGCTCCGGGACTAGCGGGATGAGCTCCTACAATGAGCAGTTCTTC.

The rearrangement links TRBV5-1 to TRBJ2-7; no clear D. CDR3 length: 15 amino acids. The germline V and J ends were trimmed by 0 bases and 2 bases, with 12 bases remaining between them. The germline CDR1 and CDR2 sequences are SGHRS and YFSETQ. Written as DNA, the CDR3 is TGCGCCAGCAGCTTGGATCCAGGAAGCCCCTACGAGCAGTACTTC. The encoded protein is CASSLDPGSPYEQYF.

This chain uses TRBV7-2 with TRBJ1-5; D remains unclear. The ends were cut back, 2 bases at V and 8 bases at J, with 10 bases in the middle. The CDR3 contains 13 residues. Looked up from germline, CDR1 is SGHTA and CDR2 is FQGNSA. Here the CDR3 reads CASSLLWREPQHF. CDR3 nucleotide sequence: TGTGCCAGCAGCTTACTGTGGAGAGAGCCCCAGCATTTT.

This chain connects TRBV28 to TRBJ2-2; possible D gene TRBD1, 6 bases. Germline values: CDR1 MDHEN, CDR2 SYDVKM. Trimming took 3 bases from V and 4 from J, leaving 21 bases between them. The CDR3 has 18 amino acids. CDR3 in DNA: TGTGCCAGCAGTTTCACCAACATCAGGGGACGGGGCACCGGGGAGCTGTTTTTT. Its protein is CASSFTNIRGRGTGELFF. The entire variable domain, with the rest obtained from reference TRBV28 and TRBJ2-2, is as follows: DVKVTQSSRYLVKRTGEKVFLECVQDMDHENMFWYRQDPGLGLRLIYFSYDVKMKEKGDIPEGYSVSREKKERFSLILESASTNQTSMYLCASSFTNIRGRGTGELFFGEGSRLTVL.

The V and J genes are TRBV7-9 and TRBJ2-3, with TRBD1 matching 10 bases. The CDR3 sequence is 16 residues long. V shed 4 bases and J 6 bases; nucleotides not matched to a gene: 10. Germline V gives CDR1 SEHNR, CDR2 FQNEAQ (reference sequence). In DNA, the CDR3 is TGTGCCAGCAGCTCGTTGGGGACAGGGGCCGGGGATACGCAGTATTTT. This sequence encodes CASSSLGTGAGDTQYF. Full variable domain (rest looked up from reference TRBV7-9 and TRBJ2-3): DTGVSQNPRHKITKRGQNVTFRCDPISEHNRLYWYRQTLGQGPEFLTYFQNEAQLEKSRLLSDRFSAERPKGSFSTLEIQRTEQGDSAMYLCASSSLGTGAGDTQYFGPGTRLTVL.

The gene calls are TRBV5-6 and TRBJ2-7, with D possibly being TRBD2 (5 bases). Germline-derived CDR1 and CDR2 are SGHDT and YYEEEE. The CDR3 has 13 residues. Trimming removed 0 bases at V and 5 bases at J, with 9 bases between. The CDR3 bases are TGTGCCAGCAGCTTGGGACGGAGGAACGAGCAGTACTTC. It translates to CASSLGRRNEQYF.

This sequence joins TRBV19 and TRBJ2-7; D is uncertain. Trimming took 1 base from V and 6 from J, leaving 10 bases between them. The CDR3 has 13 residues. Germline CDR1 reads LNHDA; CDR2 reads SQIVND (reference sequence). CDR3 nucleotide sequence: TGTGCCAGTAGTATAGCTGCGTATGGCGAGCAGTACTTC. It encodes CASSIAAYGEQYF.

A note on this clone: This sample also contains other DNA sequences that code for the same CDR3. The chain recombines TRBV9 with TRBJ2-1; the D gene is possibly TRBD1 (6 bases). The CDR3 is 12 amino acids. CDR1 is SGDLS and CDR2 is YYNGEE in the germline V gene. The germline V and J ends were trimmed by 4 bases and 9 bases, with 11 bases remaining between them. CDR3: CASSPTRGEQFF. The CDR3 nucleotides are TGTGCCAGCAGCCCCACCAGGGGTGAGCAGTTCTTC.

Points on this clone: The junction shows a germline mismatch at one end, possibly a read error. The rearrangement links TRBV7-7 to TRBJ1-5, with 9 bases lining up with TRBD1. The CDR3 loop spans 18 amino acids. Germline values: CDR1 SSHAT, CDR2 FNYEAQ (reference sequence). CDR3 nucleotides: TGTGCTAGCAGCCACCAGCCGGGACAGGGCAGGGGACATCAGCCCCAGCATTTT. The encoded protein is CASSHQPGQGRGHQPQHF. Variable domain in full (rest from reference TRBV7-7 and TRBJ1-5): GAGVSQSPRYKVTKRGQDVTLRCDPISSHATLYWYQQALGQGPEFLTYFNYEAQPDKSGLPSDRFSAERPEGSISTLTIQRTEQRDSAMYRCASSHQPGQGRGHQPQHFGDGTRLSIL.

The chain joins TRBV4-2 to TRBJ1-5; D gene uncertain. Germline V gene lookup returns CDR1 LGHNA and CDR2 YNFKEQ. The CDR3 has 14 residues. V lost 4 bases and J lost 7, with 14 bases in between. CDR3 coding DNA: TGTGCCAGCAGCCCGGGAGTTACGGGGCAGCCCCAGCATTTT. Translated: CASSPGVTGQPQHF.

The V gene is TRBV28, the J gene TRBJ1-5; 7 bases match TRBD1. CDR3 length equals 14 residues. V trimming: 7 bases; J trimming: 5 bases; junction bases outside the gene matches: 8. CDR1 is MDHEN and CDR2 is SYDVKM in the germline V gene. The CDR3 loop is CASIKDRLDQPQHF. The DNA for the CDR3 is TGTGCCAGCATCAAGGACAGGCTTGATCAGCCCCAGCATTTT.

The V call is TRBV12-5, the J call TRBJ1-2, with TRBD1 identical over 7 bases. CDR3 length equals 16 residues. Germline assignment: CDR1 LGHNT and CDR2 FRNRAP. Germline trimming cut 8 bases from V and 1 base from J; bases unmatched to any gene: 13. In DNA, the CDR3 is TGTGCTAGTCGAGATACAGGGGACCTAATTAACTATGGCTACACCTTC. It encodes CASRDTGDLINYGYTF. Full variable domain (rest looked up from reference TRBV12-5 and TRBJ1-2): DARVTQTPRHKVTEMGQEVTMRCQPILGHNTVFWYRQTMMQGLELLAYFRNRAPLDDSGMPKDRFSAEMPDATLATLKIQPSEPRDSAVYFCASRDTGDLINYGYTFGSGTRLTVV.

V is TRBV7-9 and J is TRBJ2-5; tentatively, D is TRBD2 (6 bases). This CDR3 comprises 18 residues. The V end lost 1 base, the J end lost 5 bases, and 23 bases lay between the germline ends. CDR1 is SEHNR, CDR2 FQNEAQ, per germline (reference sequence). CDR3 amino acids: CASSLVTGLVLIGETQYF. Here the CDR3 DNA reads TGTGCCAGCAGCTTAGTGACGGGACTTGTATTGATAGGGGAGACCCAGTACTTC.

V and J are TRBV6-1 and TRBJ2-2; maybe TRBD2 (6 bases). The V end lost 2 bases, the J end lost 5 bases, and 15 bases lay between the germline ends. Germline CDR1 and CDR2: MNHNS and SASEGT. CDR3 length: 16 amino acids. The DNA for the CDR3 is TGTGCCAGCAGTGAATTTGGCGGGATCGTTACCGGGGAGCTGTTTTTT. Translation gives CASSEFGGIVTGELFF.

The chain carries TRBV10-2 and TRBJ2-7; tentative D call: TRBD2 (5 bases). There are 12 residues in the CDR3. Germline loops: CDR1 WSHSY, CDR2 SAAADI. V dropped 6 bases and J dropped 7 bases, with 13 bases sitting between them. CDR3 sequence reads: CASSLGLIEQYF. In nucleotides, the CDR3 is TGCGCCAGCAGCCTTGGACTGATTGAGCAGTACTTC.

This chain connects TRBV6-5 to TRBJ1-2, with D tentatively TRBD1 (6 bases). The germline V and J ends were trimmed by 2 bases and 4 bases, with 8 bases remaining between them. CDR1 is MNHEY, CDR2 SVGAGI, per germline. This CDR3 comprises 13 residues. The CDR3 is CASSYDRRYGYTF. The CDR3 DNA sequence: TGTGCCAGCAGTTACGACAGGCGCTATGGCTACACCTTC.